Each of the 9 T cell receptor beta chains below was sequenced from the same sample in a study of cytomegalovirus exposure and HLA in healthy donors. The PCR made use of 60 Vbeta and 13 Jbeta primers. The data were produced by immunoSEQ multiplex PCR, yet TCRdb's version contains in-frame clones alone and is incomplete. Seen here are around 150,000 clones, roughly 80% observed once, and the top ten hold more than 3.5%. Material for sequencing was PBMCs. These receptors were obtained from a woman in her forties in good health and CMV-seropositive.

The chain is built from TRBV9 and TRBJ1-3; D gene uncertain. V lost 3 bases and J 0 bases, leaving 16 bases between the germline ends. Germline-derived CDR1 and CDR2 are SGDLS and YYNGEE. The CDR3 contains 17 residues. CDR3 DNA sequence: TGTGCCAGCAGCGGAGGAGGAATACCCTCCTCTGGAAACACCATATATTTT. Residues: CASSGGGIPSSGNTIYF.

V gene TRBV28 combines with J gene TRBJ1-1, with unresolved D. Deletions cut 6 bases from V and 2 bases from J, with 13 bases between. The CDR3 extends over 14 amino acids. Germline assignment: CDR1 MDHEN and CDR2 SYDVKM. In DNA, the CDR3 is TGTGCCAGCAGCCCCGCACAAGTAAACACTGAAGCTTTCTTT. It is translated as CASSPAQVNTEAFF.

The chain is built from TRBV27 and TRBJ2-5; perhaps TRBD1 as D (5 bases). Per the germline V gene, CDR1 is MNHEY and CDR2 is SMNVEV (reference sequence). V was cut by 6 bases and J by 4 bases, with 12 bases left in between. The CDR3 totals 13 residues. The CDR3: CASRLRVPETQYF. Written as DNA, the CDR3 is TGTGCCAGCAGACTCAGGGTCCCAGAGACCCAGTACTTC.

The J gene is TRBJ2-1, the V gene TRBV28; the D gene is possibly TRBD2 (6 bases). Germline CDR1 is MDHEN and CDR2 is SYDVKM. The length of the CDR3 is 14 residues. The V end was cut by 5 bases, the J end by 3 bases, with 11 bases between. This CDR3 reads CASSTATSYNEQFF. CDR3 DNA: TGTGCCAGCAGTACTGCGACTAGCTACAATGAGCAGTTCTTC.

This clone was seen just once. The rearrangement links TRBV6-1 to TRBJ2-6; TRBD2 is a possible D gene (5 bases). In germline, CDR1 is MNHNS, CDR2 SASEGT. V lost 0 bases, J lost 0 bases, and 15 bases lay in between. The CDR3 extends over 19 amino acids. The CDR3: CASSEALQGSASGANVLTF. In DNA, the CDR3 is TGTGCCAGCAGTGAAGCGCTTCAAGGGAGTGCCTCTGGGGCCAACGTCCTGACTTTC.

This rearrangement joins TRBV7-2 to TRBJ2-1; no clear D gene. Trimming removed 5 bases from V and 1 base from J, with 12 bases in between. Germline CDR1 reads SGHTA; CDR2 reads FQGNSA. The CDR3 covers 15 residues. The CDR3 loop reads CASSPTGYSYNEQFF. The CDR3 region has the DNA TGTGCCAGCAGCCCGACTGGATATTCCTACAATGAGCAGTTCTTC.

The rearrangement uses TRBV11-2 and TRBJ2-7, with 7 bases fitting TRBD1. V gave up 5 bases and J gave up 6 bases; unmatched junction bases: 13. The length of the CDR3 is 15 residues. The germline gives CDR1 SGHAT, CDR2 FQNNGV. The CDR3 protein is CASSPWDRGTGEQYF. The CDR3 DNA is TGTGCCAGCAGCCCATGGGACAGAGGAACCGGCGAGCAGTACTTC.

The genes are TRBV9 and TRBJ2-3, with TRBD2 as a possible D gene (5 bases). CDR1 is SGDLS, CDR2 YYNGEE, per germline. The CDR3 contains 15 residues. The V end was cut by 0 bases, the J end by 4 bases, with 12 bases between. The CDR3 here is CASSVASNGPDTQYF. CDR3 sequence (DNA): TGTGCCAGCAGCGTAGCTAGCAATGGGCCAGATACGCAGTATTTT.

The chain has TRBV15 and TRBJ2-3; D gene unclear. CDR1 is LNHNV, CDR2 YYDKDF, per germline (reference sequence). V dropped 0 bases and J dropped 6 bases, with 10 bases sitting between them. This CDR3 has 14 amino acids. The CDR3 DNA follows: TGTGCCACCAGCAGAGATATAACTTCCGATACGCAGTATTTT. This gives the protein CATSRDITSDTQYF.